Sequencing of this T cell receptor (beta chain) was carried out in a study of response to subunit inactivated influenza vaccine. Germline V CDR1 and CDR2: SGHTA, FQGNSA. This CDR3 is 16 amino acids long. With 1 base clipped from V and 4 bases from J, the junction kept 5 bases outside the gene matches. This clonotype was detected only a few times. TCRdb analysed the RT-PCR reads with MiXCR anew, one entry per CDR3 protein. The sample yields around 520,000 distinct CDR3 sequences, about an eighth seen once. Specimen: PBMCs from blood, collected on the day of vaccination. The clonotype originates from a man aged 50-59 years who received an inactivated influenza vaccine. The chain is built from TRBV7-2 and TRBJ2-3, with 10 bases matching TRBD2. In DNA, the CDR3 is TGTGCCAGCAGCTTAGGCTCTAGCGGGAGTGCAGATACGCAGTATTTT. Residues: CASSLGSSGSADTQYF.